One and the same sample provided the 27 T cell receptor beta chains below, sequenced in a study of T cell changes during pregnancy in multiple sclerosis. The protocol was immunoSEQ multiplex PCR, while the TCRdb copy is restricted to in-frame clones and leaves out a portion. The table lists approximately 90,000 clones, approximately 91% of them singletons, with 2.5% to 3% in the top ten. The starting material was peripheral blood, obtained in the first trimester of pregnancy. The receptors stem from a female donor with multiple sclerosis, enrolled in a pregnancy study.

The chain couples TRBV5-6 to TRBJ2-5; TRBD2 matches 7 bases. The CDR3 totals 16 residues. With V trimmed by 5 bases and J by 2 bases, 12 bases remained unmatched. Germline CDR1 is SGHDT and CDR2 is YYEEEE. The CDR3 DNA reads TGTGCCAGCAGTTTTCAGGGTGGGGGGGGTCAAGAGACCCAGTACTTC. Translating gives CASSFQGGGGQETQYF.

The V gene is TRBV7-9, the J gene TRBJ2-7; TRBD1 aligns across 9 bases. This CDR3 region has 16 residues. Germline trimming cut 5 bases from V and 4 bases from J; bases unmatched to any gene: 12. Germline-derived CDR1 and CDR2 are SEHNR and FQNEAQ (reference sequence). The CDR3 region has the DNA TGTGCCAGCAGCCAGTCTGGGGGACAGGGAGGTTACGAGCAGTACTTC. It is translated as CASSQSGGQGGYEQYF.

This rearrangement joins TRBV21-1 to TRBJ2-1; TRBD1 is the table's D call, not checked against the DNA. TRBV21-1 is described as a pseudogene. The CDR3 is 16 residues long. The CDR3 reads CASSMPGQGTYNEQFF. Written as DNA, the CDR3 is TGTGCCAGCAGCATGCCGGGACAGGGTACCTACAATGAGCAGTTCTTC.

J is TRBJ2-7 and V is TRBV9; TRBD1 matches at 9 bases. V shed 3 bases and J 11 bases; nucleotides not matched to a gene: 12. The CDR3 is 14 amino acids. Germline assignment: CDR1 SGDLS and CDR2 YYNGEE. Here the CDR3 DNA reads TGTGCCAGCAGCGGATCGGGACAGGGTGAAGTGGAGTACTTC. This sequence encodes CASSGSGQGEVEYF.

This clone was seen a single time. The rearrangement uses TRBV27 and TRBJ1-1; 7 bases line up with TRBD1. CDR1 is MNHEY, CDR2 SMNVEV, per germline (reference sequence). This CDR3 is 15 amino acids long. V lost 5 bases to trimming and J lost 3 bases; unmatched junction nucleotides: 9. DNA for the CDR3: TGTGCCAGCAGTCCCCGACAGGGAGTAGACACTGAAGCTTTCTTT. Translation: CASSPRQGVDTEAFF.

About this clone: At one of its ends the junction is not consistent with the germline gene, which may arise from a read error. The rearrangement links TRBV7-7 to TRBJ2-1; D is unclear. The V gene's germline CDR1 is SSHAT and CDR2 FNYEAQ (reference sequence). This CDR3 region has 15 residues. In DNA form, the CDR3 reads TGTGCTAGCAGCTCGAGCCCGGAGCCCTACAATGAGCAGTTCTTC. Residues: CASSSSPEPYNEQFF.

This sequence joins TRBV5-1 and TRBJ2-7; TRBD1 aligns across 9 bases. The CDR3 has 15 amino acids. V lost 2 bases to trimming and J lost 4 bases; unmatched junction nucleotides: 7. The germline V gene has CDR1 SGHRS and CDR2 YFSETQ. This CDR3 reads CASSLPGQGGYEQYF. The CDR3 DNA reads TGCGCCAGCAGCTTACCGGGACAGGGAGGTTACGAGCAGTACTTC.

In this sample, this clone turned up a few times. The gene calls are TRBV15 and TRBJ1-4, with 7 bases identical to TRBD1. Germline V gene data show CDR1 as LNHNV and CDR2 as YYDKDF (reference sequence). Germline trimming cut 10 bases from V and 3 bases from J; bases unmatched to any gene: 5. This CDR3 comprises 13 residues. CDR3 DNA: TGTGCCATAAGACAGGGAGCTAATGAAAAACTGTTTTTT. This translates into CAIRQGANEKLFF. The variable domain in full, with the rest retrieved from reference TRBV15 and TRBJ1-4, is DAMVIQNPRYQVTQFGKPVTLSCSQTLNHNVMYWYQQKSSQAPKLLFHYYDKDFNNEADTPDNFQSRRPNTSFCFLDIRSPGLGDTAMYLCAIRQGANEKLFFGSGTQLSVL.

The rearrangement links TRBV18 to TRBJ1-5; D remains unclear. There are 14 residues in the CDR3. Germline values: CDR1 KGHSH, CDR2 LQKENI. The V gene lost 2 bases and the J gene lost 6 bases, with 11 bases spanning the gap. The DNA of the CDR3 is TGTGCCAGCTCACCAGGTTTTGAGGTTCAGCCCCAGCATTTT. Translating it yields CASSPGFEVQPQHF.

This chain links TRBV6-1 with TRBJ1-5, with TRBD1 matching 9 bases. Germline V gives CDR1 MNHNS, CDR2 SASEGT. This CDR3 has 14 residues. Losses at the gene ends were 7 bases for V and 7 bases for J; bases not matched to a gene: 8. CDR3 sequence reads: CASTVGTGSQPQHF. The CDR3, as DNA: TGTGCCAGCACCGTGGGGACAGGGAGCCAGCCCCAGCATTTT.

The chain links TRBV30 to TRBJ1-6, with 12 bases matching TRBD1. Germline CDR1 and CDR2: GTSNPN and SVGIG (reference sequence). Trimming removed 3 bases from V and 9 bases from J; junction bases left unmatched: 9. The CDR3 covers 16 residues. CDR3 protein: CAWRAIPGQGASPLHF. As DNA, the CDR3 is TGTGCCTGGAGGGCTATACCGGGACAGGGGGCTTCACCCCTCCACTTT.

This chain links TRBV7-2 with TRBJ1-2; 9 nucleotides align to TRBD1. The CDR3 runs 13 residues. Trimming took 5 bases from V and 5 from J; bases not matched to a gene: 3. Germline V gene data show CDR1 as SGHTA and CDR2 as FQGNSA. DNA for the CDR3: TGTGCCAGCAGCGAGACAGGGGGGTATGGCTACACCTTC. As protein: CASSETGGYGYTF. The full variable domain, rest sourced from reference TRBV7-2 and TRBJ1-2, is GAGVSQSPSNKVTEKGKDVELRCDPISGHTALYWYRQSLGQGLEFLIYFQGNSAPDKSGLPSDRFSAERTGGSVSTLTIQRTQQEDSAVYLCASSETGGYGYTFGSGTRLTVV.

This chain links TRBV1 with TRBJ2-5; TRBD2, as called in the table, went unchecked against the DNA. TRBV1 is assigned pseudogene status. The CDR3 contains 14 residues. The CDR3 nucleotides read TGCACCAGCAGCCAGCGGCCCTTCGGGGAGACCCAGTACTTC. As protein: CTSSQRPFGETQYF.

The rearrangement uses TRBV5-4 and TRBJ2-1, with D perhaps TRBD1 (5 bases). The CDR3 is 14 amino acids. Between the trimmed V and J ends, which lost 4 bases and 8 bases, there was a span of 16 bases. Germline CDR1 and CDR2: SGHNT and YYREEE (reference sequence). The CDR3 protein is CASSEDTRQDEQFF. CDR3 DNA sequence: TGTGCCAGCAGCGAGGACACCCGGCAGGATGAGCAGTTCTTC. The full variable domain, completed using reference TRBV5-4 and TRBJ2-1, is ETGVTQSPTHLIKTRGQQVTLRCSSQSGHNTVSWYQQALGQGPQFIFQYYREEENGRGNFPPRFSGLQFPNYSSELNVNALELDDSALYLCASSEDTRQDEQFFGPGTRLTVL.

This chain joins TRBV6-5 and TRBJ2-1; 9 positions match TRBD2. The V gene end was trimmed by 1 base and the J gene end by 9 bases; junction bases not matched to a gene: 10. Per germline, CDR1 MNHEY and CDR2 SVGAGI. The CDR3 runs to 16 residues. CDR3 sequence: CASSYLFAGGHPEQFF. DNA for the CDR3: TGTGCCAGCAGTTACTTGTTTGCGGGAGGGCACCCTGAGCAGTTCTTC.

CDR3 residues: CASSAPQVSEAFF. DNA for the CDR3: TGTGCCAGCAGCGCTCCACAGGTCTCTGAAGCTTTCTTT. This chain uses TRBV7-9 with TRBJ1-1; D is possibly TRBD1 (5 bases). This CDR3 comprises 13 residues. The ends were cut back, 5 bases at V and 6 bases at J, with 13 bases in the middle. Per germline, CDR1 SEHNR and CDR2 FQNEAQ (reference sequence).

The J gene is TRBJ2-1, the V gene TRBV7-9, with no clear D. This CDR3 has 10 residues. V lost 4 bases to trimming and J lost 15 bases, with 10 bases between them. Germline loops: CDR1 SEHNR, CDR2 FQNEAQ (reference sequence). The CDR3: CASSSGLVFF. The CDR3 coding sequence is TGTGCCAGCAGCTCCGGTTTGGTGTTCTTC.

V is TRBV7-8 and J is TRBJ2-1; the match to TRBD1 covers 8 bases. The V gene's germline CDR1 is SGHVS and CDR2 FQNEAQ. The CDR3 has 19 amino acids. V was pared by 5 bases and J by 2 bases, with 17 bases of the junction left unmatched. CDR3 nucleotides: TGTGCCAGCAGCACAAGCCTCAGGGGGCGCGTCGCCCCCTACAATGAGCAGTTCTTC. Protein: CASSTSLRGRVAPYNEQFF.

V gene TRBV5-1 combines with J gene TRBJ2-4; 7 bases match TRBD1. Germline V lookup: CDR1 SGHRS, CDR2 YFSETQ. The V segment lost 4 bases and the J segment 6 bases; nucleotides outside the gene matches: 7. This CDR3 contains 14 residues. CDR3 sequence (DNA): TGCGCCAGCAGCCCTGGGACAGAGTTAAACATTCAGTACTTC. It yields the protein CASSPGTELNIQYF.

Notes on this clone: A junction boundary mismatches the germline segment, possibly from a read error. The V call is TRBV7-2, the J call TRBJ2-5, with TRBD2 matching over 11 bases. CDR1 and CDR2 from the germline V gene are SGHTA and FQGNSA. The CDR3 is 14 residues long. CDR3 DNA: TGTGCCAGCAGCATAGCGGGGGGGCCAGAGACCCAGTACTTC. Translating it yields CASSIAGGPETQYF. The full variable domain, rest sourced from reference TRBV7-2 and TRBJ2-5, is GAGVSQSPSNKVTEKGKDVELRCDPISGHTALYWYRQSLGQGLEFLIYFQGNSAPDKSGLPSDRFSAERTGGSVSTLTIQRTQQEDSAVYLCASSIAGGPETQYFGPGTRLLVL.

The CDR3 region is CASSLGGPTYEQYF. The CDR3 nucleotides read TGTGCCAGCAGCTTAGGGGGCCCTACCTACGAGCAGTACTTC. The J gene is TRBJ2-7, the V gene TRBV11-2, with D maybe TRBD1 (5 bases). This CDR3 comprises 14 residues. Germline V CDR1 and CDR2: SGHAT, FQNNGV. Trimming removed 1 base at V and 2 bases at J, with 9 bases between.

This clone was counted a single time. V is TRBV5-6 and J is TRBJ2-1; TRBD1 is a possible D gene (5 bases). The germline V gene has CDR1 SGHDT and CDR2 YYEEEE. The CDR3 totals 15 residues. With 3 bases removed from V and 5 bases from J, the gap between germline ends came to 15 bases. The CDR3 reads CASSSRVIANNEQFF. In DNA, the CDR3 is TGTGCCAGCAGCTCCAGGGTCATTGCTAACAATGAGCAGTTCTTC.

The genes are TRBV11-2 and TRBJ1-5; a weak D match, TRBD1 (5 bases). V was trimmed by 5 bases and J by 3 bases, leaving 14 bases between them. Germline-derived CDR1 and CDR2 are SGHAT and FQNNGV. The CDR3 has 15 residues. For the CDR3, the DNA is TGTGCCAGCAGCCCCCCCGGGGGTTACAATCAGCCCCAGCATTTT. This encodes CASSPPGGYNQPQHF.

The V gene is TRBV27, the J gene TRBJ2-7; tentative D call: TRBD1 (6 bases). V lost 6 bases and J lost 4, with 16 bases in between. Germline V gene sequence: CDR1 MNHEY, CDR2 SMNVEV (reference sequence). The CDR3 covers 14 residues. CDR3 loop: CASRPQGWGYEQYF. CDR3 coding DNA: TGTGCCAGCAGACCCCAGGGGTGGGGATACGAGCAGTACTTC.

The chain links TRBV6-5 to TRBJ2-3, with unresolved D. CDR1 MNHEY and CDR2 SVGAGI come from the germline V gene. V dropped 0 bases and J dropped 1 base, with 5 bases sitting between them. This CDR3 is built from 14 residues. CDR3 in amino acids: CASSYSLGTDTQYF. In DNA, the CDR3 is TGTGCCAGCAGTTACTCGTTAGGCACAGATACGCAGTATTTT.

This clone was seen a handful of times. CDR3: CSGRGNTEAFF. The CDR3 DNA sequence: TGCAGTGGACGGGGGAACACTGAAGCTTTCTTT. The V call is TRBV20-1, the J call TRBJ1-1; D is undetermined. V was cut by 7 bases and J by 1 base, with 7 bases left in between. The CDR3 is made up of 11 amino acids. CDR1 and CDR2 from the germline V gene are DFQATT and SNEGSKA (reference sequence).

V is TRBV28 and J is TRBJ1-1; D gene uncertain. The CDR3 is 14 amino acids. Germline V gene lookup returns CDR1 MDHEN and CDR2 SYDVKM. The ends were cut back, 2 bases at V and 7 bases at J, with 14 bases in the middle. CDR3 coding DNA: TGTGCCAGCAGTTTAGGTGAAAAGCGGGGTGAAGCTTTCTTT. The encoded protein is CASSLGEKRGEAFF.